This T cell receptor (beta chain) was retrieved from a study of blood T cells in healthy people across ages. Study-wide results and caveats: CMV infection status of these donors was not known. Diversity estimated from one million T cells was considered an underestimate.

On this clonotype itself: What it recognizes is unknown.

Together with a sample-barcoded 5' primer, a J-beta primer mix was included in a second PCR lasting about 6 to 11 cycles. Unique molecular identifiers of 12 random nucleotides labeled each cDNA. From the 5' RACE reads, TCRdb called clonotypes with MiXCR, one entry per CDR3 protein. The repertoire holds about 1,500,000 distinct CDR3 sequences, roughly 40% seen once, with around 8% in the top ten. Every donor provided 7.5 to 10 milliliters of peripheral blood. The CDR3 extends over 16 amino acids. Germline CDR1 MGHRA, CDR2 YSYEKL. V lost 2 bases to trimming and J lost 5 bases; unmatched junction nucleotides: 9.

The TCR sequence derives from a woman between 18 and 30 years old in good health. Sequencing was done on a sample of blood. J is TRBJ2-3 and V is TRBV4-1, with TRBD2 matching 8 bases. The CDR3 DNA is TGCGCCAGCAGCCAATCAGCGGGGGCCGGGATAGATACGCAGTATTTT. Amino acids: CASSQSAGAGIDTQYF.